This T cell receptor beta chain was identified during a study of T cell responses to AZD1222 COVID-19 vaccine. With respect to this clone: Its target is unknown.

Study-level results: Baseline antibody screening turned up just five to seven seropositive AZD1222 recipients. Sampling captured repertoires only after the peak T cell response. Clonal diversity was possibly underestimated; the donors were predominantly white British and more often female.

Timing groups of about 4 and about 12 weeks for second doses were pooled. Here immunoSEQ multiplex PCR was the method, and the copy in TCRdb shows in-frame clones only, minus some. Of 75,000 to 95,000 clones listed, approximately 90% are singletons. The sequence was collected from an adult who received the AZD1222 COVID-19 vaccine. The material sequenced was peripheral blood, taken 28 days after the second AZD1222 dose.

The CDR3 region is CASSVVAGGGAHEQFF. The CDR3, as DNA: TGTGCCAGCAGCGTAGTAGCGGGGGGAGGGGCGCATGAGCAGTTCTTC. The chain is built from TRBV9 and TRBJ2-1; 10 nucleotides line up with TRBD2. V trimming: 0 bases; J trimming: 8 bases; junction bases outside the gene matches: 8. Per the germline V gene, CDR1 is SGDLS and CDR2 is YYNGEE. The CDR3 covers 16 residues.